This T cell receptor (beta chain) was retrieved from a study of CD8+ T cells in alopecia areata. Broader study findings: Against the mouse data, patients shared TCRs less clearly, possibly for HLA reasons. Scalp repertoires also include resident alphabeta T cells from normal skin.

Details on this clone: No antigen is known for it.

Once RNA had been extracted, it was reverse transcribed into cDNA to act as the sequencing template. Profiled with immunoSEQ multiplex PCR; TCRdb holds only in-frame clones, not every one. This table holds about 160,000 clones, roughly 65% found once. With 0 bases removed from V and 4 bases from J, the gap between germline ends came to 7 bases. This CDR3 is built from 13 residues. Germline CDR1 PRHDT, CDR2 FYEKMQ (reference sequence). Treatment in this sample: oral pan-JAK inhibitor, 5-10 mg twice daily. Peripheral blood samples and lesional scalp punch biopsies were obtained from alopecia areata patients.

The starting material was CD4+ T cells sorted from blood, obtained at week 4, from a patient treated with tofacitinib. The TCR sequence derives from a human donor with alopecia areata. V usage is TRBV13 and J usage is TRBJ2-7; D not certain. The CDR3 nucleotides read TGTGCCAGCAGCTTAGGCTCAAGATACGAGCAGTACTTC. This gives the protein CASSLGSRYEQYF.